This entry lists 19 T cell receptor beta chains sequenced from one sample in a study of blood T cell repertoires in COVID-19. Generated by immunoSEQ multiplex PCR, the TCRdb table keeps only in-frame clones and is missing some. The sample includes about 140,000 clones, around 80% of them seen just once. Sequencing was carried out using peripheral blood. All receptors derive from an older woman with acute or convalescent COVID-19.

The rearrangement links TRBV5-1 to TRBJ2-5; 7 bases are shared with TRBD1. This CDR3 is 17 amino acids long. Germline loops: CDR1 SGHRS, CDR2 YFSETQ. The V segment lost 0 bases and the J segment 3 bases; nucleotides outside the gene matches: 11. CDR3 coding DNA: TGCGCCAGCAGCTTGGGACAGGGAGTTAGCGTGAAAGAGACCCAGTACTTC. Its translation is CASSLGQGVSVKETQYF.

The rearrangement links TRBV29-1 to TRBJ2-3, with D possibly being TRBD1 (5 bases). Germline loops: CDR1 SQVTM, CDR2 ANQGSEA. Trimming took off 5 bases at V and 2 bases at J, with 14 bases between the two ends. The CDR3 sequence is 14 residues long. CDR3 loop: CSVRQPPSTDTQYF. In DNA form, the CDR3 reads TGCAGCGTTCGACAGCCGCCATCCACAGATACGCAGTATTTT.

The chain carries TRBV11-2 and TRBJ2-7; tentative D call: TRBD2 (5 bases). Germline CDR1 SGHAT, CDR2 FQNNGV. V dropped 1 base and J dropped 9 bases, with 13 bases sitting between them. The CDR3 length is 13 residues. The CDR3, as DNA: TGTGCCAGCAGCTTAGGGCTAGCACTGCCGCAGTACTTC. This gives the protein CASSLGLALPQYF.

The V gene is TRBV28, the J gene TRBJ1-5, with TRBD1 identical over 9 bases. Trimming cost V 8 bases and J 0 bases; bases outside gene matches: 8. The germline gives CDR1 MDHEN, CDR2 SYDVKM. This CDR3 has 16 amino acids. The CDR3 coding sequence is TGTGCCAGCCGGGACAGGGCGTTTTATAGCAATCAGCCCCAGCATTTT. This encodes CASRDRAFYSNQPQHF.

This clone was detected only a few times. The J gene is TRBJ1-2, the V gene TRBV7-9; D is perhaps TRBD1 (5 bases). Germline values: CDR1 SEHNR, CDR2 FQNEAQ (reference sequence). The CDR3 is made up of 15 amino acids. V was clipped by 3 bases and J by 2 bases, with 13 bases between them. In DNA form, the CDR3 reads TGTGCCAGCAGCTTTTTCGCCACAGGCAACTATGGCTACACCTTC. Residues: CASSFFATGNYGYTF. Using reference TRBV7-9 and TRBJ1-2 for the parts outside the CDR3, the full variable domain is DTGVSQNPRHKITKRGQNVTFRCDPISEHNRLYWYRQTLGQGPEFLTYFQNEAQLEKSRLLSDRFSAERPKGSFSTLEIQRTEQGDSAMYLCASSFFATGNYGYTFGSGTRLTVV.

This clone was seen a handful of times. The chain couples TRBV15 to TRBJ1-6, with D possibly matching TRBD1 (5 bases). The CDR3 is 13 residues long. Per the germline V gene, CDR1 is LNHNV and CDR2 is YYDKDF (reference sequence). V lost 5 bases and J lost 10, with 12 bases in between. In nucleotides, the CDR3 is TGTGCCACCAGCTCGGGGGGAGAATCACCCCTCCACTTT. This sequence encodes CATSSGGESPLHF. Full variable domain (rest looked up from reference TRBV15 and TRBJ1-6): DAMVIQNPRYQVTQFGKPVTLSCSQTLNHNVMYWYQQKSSQAPKLLFHYYDKDFNNEADTPDNFQSRRPNTSFCFLDIRSPGLGDTAMYLCATSSGGESPLHFGNGTRLTVT.

This CDR3 is CASSEAGTSGRPSYEQYF. In DNA, the CDR3 is TGTGCCAGCAGTGAAGCCGGGACTAGCGGCAGACCCTCCTACGAGCAGTACTTC. The chain couples TRBV6-1 to TRBJ2-7; the match to TRBD2 covers 11 bases. Germline assignment: CDR1 MNHNS and CDR2 SASEGT. J lost 0 bases, V lost 0 bases, and 7 bases had no gene match. The CDR3 is 18 amino acids.

The chain is built from TRBV6-6 and TRBJ1-4; 8 bases fit TRBD1. J was trimmed by 3 bases and V by 2 bases; bases with no gene match: 2. The V gene's germline CDR1 is MNHNY and CDR2 SVGAGI (reference sequence). The CDR3 runs 15 residues. The DNA for the CDR3 is TGTGCCAGCAGTTACCCGGACAGGGCTAATGAAAAACTGTTTTTT. It yields the protein CASSYPDRANEKLFF.

The chain uses TRBV5-4 and TRBJ2-3, with 11 bases that match TRBD2. Trimming at V came to 4 bases and at J to 2 bases, leaving 3 bases not matched to a gene. Germline V gene data show CDR1 as SGHNT and CDR2 as YYREEE (reference sequence). The length of the CDR3 is 15 residues. CDR3 DNA sequence: TGTGCCAGCAGCCCGACTAGCGGGATCACAGATACGCAGTATTTT. The encoded protein is CASSPTSGITDTQYF.

The chain couples TRBV27 to TRBJ2-7; tentative D call: TRBD2 (5 bases). The germline gives CDR1 MNHEY, CDR2 SMNVEV (reference sequence). The CDR3 runs 17 residues. The V end lost 5 bases, the J end lost 4 bases, and 24 bases lay between the germline ends. As DNA, the CDR3 is TGTGCCAGCAGTACCGGGGTCGGGTTGGTGCGTCGGTACGAGCAGTACTTC. Its translation: CASSTGVGLVRRYEQYF.

A few counts support this clone. The V gene is TRBV24-1, the J gene TRBJ2-7; 8 bases agree with TRBD1. Germline lookup yields CDR1 KGHDR and CDR2 SFDVKD. V lost 4 bases and J lost 10; bases outside the gene matches: 2. This CDR3 is 11 amino acids long. CDR3 residues: CATSDRGRQYF. The CDR3 nucleotides read TGTGCCACCAGTGACAGGGGGCGACAGTACTTC.

The V gene is TRBV5-1, the J gene TRBJ1-2, with TRBD1 matching over 10 bases. V shed 3 bases, J shed 8 bases, and the junction held 4 bases outside the gene matches. Germline V gene lookup returns CDR1 SGHRS and CDR2 YFSETQ. This CDR3 spans 13 amino acids. CDR3 in amino acids: CASSWDRGDGYTF. The CDR3 DNA sequence: TGCGCCAGCAGCTGGGACAGGGGAGACGGCTACACCTTC.

V usage is TRBV27 and J usage is TRBJ2-3; D may be TRBD2 (6 bases). This CDR3 comprises 15 residues. V was pared by 6 bases and J by 2 bases, with 15 bases between. The germline CDR1 and CDR2 sequences are MNHEY and SMNVEV (reference sequence). The CDR3 loop is CASSPGLRHTDTQYF. The DNA of the CDR3 is TGTGCCAGCAGCCCGGGACTCCGCCACACAGATACGCAGTATTTT.

This chain uses TRBV18 with TRBJ2-7; D unclear. Germline V gene sequence: CDR1 KGHSH, CDR2 LQKENI. Trimming removed 3 bases at V and 7 bases at J, with 13 bases between. The CDR3 sequence is 13 residues long. CDR3 nucleotide sequence: TGTGCCAGCTCACCCCCTGTGACCGGGGAGCAGTACTTC. Its translation is CASSPPVTGEQYF.

The chain uses TRBV6-6 and TRBJ2-1; 9 nucleotides match TRBD2. The CDR3 extends over 17 amino acids. Unmatched junction bases numbered 12, after V lost 5 bases and J lost 4 bases. Germline V gene data show CDR1 as MNHNY and CDR2 as SVGAGI (reference sequence). The CDR3, as DNA: TGTGCCAGCAGTCCCCGGTCTAGCGGGATTTCGTACAATGAGCAGTTCTTC. Protein: CASSPRSSGISYNEQFF.

The V call is TRBV7-9, the J call TRBJ1-1, with D unclear. This CDR3 is built from 11 residues. CDR1 is SEHNR, CDR2 FQNEAQ, per germline (reference sequence). CDR3: CAEMRKTEAFF. Here the CDR3 DNA reads TGTGCTGAGATGCGGAAAACTGAAGCTTTCTTT.

The chain links TRBV7-9 to TRBJ2-7; 11 bases fit TRBD2. This CDR3 comprises 17 residues. Germline assignment: CDR1 SEHNR and CDR2 FQNEAQ (reference sequence). With V trimmed by 6 bases and J by 0 bases, 10 bases remained unmatched. For the CDR3, the DNA is TGTGCCAGCAGTCGGATAGCGGGAGGGCCGGGCTCCTACGAGCAGTACTTC. The encoded protein is CASSRIAGGPGSYEQYF.

This clone came up a few times. This chain connects TRBV10-3 to TRBJ2-7, with TRBD2 matching over 8 bases. With V trimmed by 6 bases and J by 4 bases, 11 bases remained unmatched. The CDR3 contains 15 residues. Germline CDR1 reads ENHRY; CDR2 reads SYGVKD. The CDR3 loop reads CAISQPGLGPYEQYF. The CDR3 nucleotides are TGTGCCATCAGCCAACCGGGACTAGGACCTTACGAGCAGTACTTC.

The CDR3 coding sequence is TGTGCCAGCAGCCCTGGTGTGGGGGGTTCGTTCAATGAGCAGTTCTTC. This sequence encodes CASSPGVGGSFNEQFF. The chain couples TRBV11-3 to TRBJ2-1, with D possibly being TRBD2 (6 bases). Trimming stripped 5 bases from V and 6 bases from J, with 20 bases between. Germline V gene sequence: CDR1 SGHNT, CDR2 YENEEA. The CDR3 runs to 16 residues.